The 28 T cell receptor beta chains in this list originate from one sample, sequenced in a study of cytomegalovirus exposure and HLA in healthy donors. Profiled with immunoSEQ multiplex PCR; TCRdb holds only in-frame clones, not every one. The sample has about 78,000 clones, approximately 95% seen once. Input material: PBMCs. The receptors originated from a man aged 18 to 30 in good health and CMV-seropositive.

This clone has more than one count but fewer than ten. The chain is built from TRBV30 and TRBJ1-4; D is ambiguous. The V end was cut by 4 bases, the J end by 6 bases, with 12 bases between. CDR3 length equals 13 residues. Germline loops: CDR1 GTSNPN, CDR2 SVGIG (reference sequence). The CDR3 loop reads CAWNTGSDEKLFF. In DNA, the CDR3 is TGTGCCTGGAACACGGGGAGCGATGAAAAACTGTTTTTT.

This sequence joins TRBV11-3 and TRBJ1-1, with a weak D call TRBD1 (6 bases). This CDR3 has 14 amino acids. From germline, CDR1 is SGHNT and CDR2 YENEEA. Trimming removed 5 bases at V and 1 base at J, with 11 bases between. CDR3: CASSPGQRNTEAFF. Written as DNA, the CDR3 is TGTGCCAGCAGCCCGGGACAACGGAACACTGAAGCTTTCTTT.

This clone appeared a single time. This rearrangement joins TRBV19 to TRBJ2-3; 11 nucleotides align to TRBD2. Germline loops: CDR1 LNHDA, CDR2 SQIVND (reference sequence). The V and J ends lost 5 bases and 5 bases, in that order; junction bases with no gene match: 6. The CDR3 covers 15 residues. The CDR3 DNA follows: TGTGCCAGTAGTGTAGGTAGCGGGAGGGGAGATACGCAGTATTTT. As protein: CASSVGSGRGDTQYF. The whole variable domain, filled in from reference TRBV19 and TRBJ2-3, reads DGGITQSPKYLFRKEGQNVTLSCEQNLNHDAMYWYRQDPGQGLRLIYYSQIVNDFQKGDIAEGYSVSREKKESFPLTVTSAQKNPTAFYLCASSVGSGRGDTQYFGPGTRLTVL.

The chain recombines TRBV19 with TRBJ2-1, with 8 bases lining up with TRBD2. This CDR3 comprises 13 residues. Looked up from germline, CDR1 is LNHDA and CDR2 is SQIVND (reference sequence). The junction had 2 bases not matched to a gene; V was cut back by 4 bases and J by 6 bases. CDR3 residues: CASSTGLANEQFF. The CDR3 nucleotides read TGTGCCAGTAGTACAGGACTAGCCAATGAGCAGTTCTTC.

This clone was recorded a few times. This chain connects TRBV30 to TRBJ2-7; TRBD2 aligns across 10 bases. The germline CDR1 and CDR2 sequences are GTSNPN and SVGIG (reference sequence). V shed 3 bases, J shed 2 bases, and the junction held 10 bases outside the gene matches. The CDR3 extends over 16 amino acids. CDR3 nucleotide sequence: TGTGCCTGGAGGAAACGAACTAGCGGGACAACCTACGAGCAGTACTTC. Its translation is CAWRKRTSGTTYEQYF. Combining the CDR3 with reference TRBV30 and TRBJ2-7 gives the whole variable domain SQTIHQWPATLVQPVGSPLSLECTVEGTSNPNLYWYRQAAGRGLQLLFYSVGIGQISSEVPQNLSASRPQDRQFILSSKKLLLSDSGFYLCAWRKRTSGTTYEQYFGPGTRLTVT.

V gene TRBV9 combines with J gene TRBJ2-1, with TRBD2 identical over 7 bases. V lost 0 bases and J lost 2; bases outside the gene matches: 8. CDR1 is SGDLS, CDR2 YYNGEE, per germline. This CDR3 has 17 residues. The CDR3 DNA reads TGTGCCAGCAGCGTAGGATCTGCGGGAGTCCCCTACAATGAGCAGTTCTTC. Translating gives CASSVGSAGVPYNEQFF. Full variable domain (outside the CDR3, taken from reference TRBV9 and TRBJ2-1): DSGVTQTPKHLITATGQRVTLRCSPRSGDLSVYWYQQSLDQGLQFLIQYYNGEERAKGNILERFSAQQFPDLHSELNLSSLELGDSALYFCASSVGSAGVPYNEQFFGPGTRLTVL.

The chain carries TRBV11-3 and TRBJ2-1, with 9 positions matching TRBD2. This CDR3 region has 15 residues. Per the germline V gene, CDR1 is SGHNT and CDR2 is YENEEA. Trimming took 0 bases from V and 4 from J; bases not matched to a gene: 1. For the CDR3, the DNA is TGTGCCAGCAGCTTAGAGACTAGCGGTTACAATGAGCAGTTCTTC. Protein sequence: CASSLETSGYNEQFF.

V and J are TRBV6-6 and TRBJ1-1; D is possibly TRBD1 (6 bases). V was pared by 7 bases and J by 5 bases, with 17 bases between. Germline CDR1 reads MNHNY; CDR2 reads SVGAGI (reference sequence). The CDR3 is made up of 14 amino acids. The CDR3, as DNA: TGTGCCAGCACTCCAATGGGGACAACGACTGAAGCTTTCTTT. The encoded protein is CASTPMGTTTEAFF.

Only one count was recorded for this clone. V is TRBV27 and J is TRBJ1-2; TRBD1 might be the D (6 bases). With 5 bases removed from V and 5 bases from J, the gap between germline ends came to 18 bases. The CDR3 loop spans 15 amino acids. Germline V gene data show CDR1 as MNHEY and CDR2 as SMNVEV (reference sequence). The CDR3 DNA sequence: TGTGCCAGCAGTCTTACGGCGGGGGCCCGGTATGGCTACACCTTC. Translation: CASSLTAGARYGYTF.

The CDR3 here is CASRPGTGQGDTQYF. The CDR3 coding sequence is TGCGCCAGCAGGCCCGGGACAGGGCAAGGTGATACGCAGTATTTT. This rearrangement joins TRBV5-1 to TRBJ2-3, with 9 bases identical to TRBD1. This CDR3 comprises 15 residues. V gave up 5 bases and J gave up 6 bases; unmatched junction bases: 10. Germline CDR1 is SGHRS and CDR2 is YFSETQ.

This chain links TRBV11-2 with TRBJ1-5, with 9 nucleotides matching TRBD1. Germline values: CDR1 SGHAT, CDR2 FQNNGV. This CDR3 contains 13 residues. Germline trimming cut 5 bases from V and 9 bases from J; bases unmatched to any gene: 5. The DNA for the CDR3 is TGTGCCAGCAGCCTCGGACAGGGGAGGCCCCAGCATTTT. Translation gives CASSLGQGRPQHF.

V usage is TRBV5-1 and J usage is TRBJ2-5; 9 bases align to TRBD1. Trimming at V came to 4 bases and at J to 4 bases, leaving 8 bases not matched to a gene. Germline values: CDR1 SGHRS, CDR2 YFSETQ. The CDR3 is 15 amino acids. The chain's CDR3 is CASSTGQGRGETQYF. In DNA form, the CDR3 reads TGCGCCAGCAGCACGGGACAGGGCCGGGGAGAGACCCAGTACTTC.

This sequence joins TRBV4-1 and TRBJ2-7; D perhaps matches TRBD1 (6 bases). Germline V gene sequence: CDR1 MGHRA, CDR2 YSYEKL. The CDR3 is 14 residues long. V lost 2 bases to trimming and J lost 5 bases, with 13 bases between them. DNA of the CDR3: TGCGCCAGCAGCCAAAAGGGACAAAATCACGAGCAGTACTTC. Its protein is CASSQKGQNHEQYF.

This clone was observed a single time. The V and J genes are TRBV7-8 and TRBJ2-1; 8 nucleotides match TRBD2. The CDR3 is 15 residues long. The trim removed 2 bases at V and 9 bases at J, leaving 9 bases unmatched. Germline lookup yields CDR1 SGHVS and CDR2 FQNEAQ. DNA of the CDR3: TGTGCCAGCAGCTTAAATCCAGCGGGAGTGAGTGAGCAGTTCTTC. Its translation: CASSLNPAGVSEQFF.

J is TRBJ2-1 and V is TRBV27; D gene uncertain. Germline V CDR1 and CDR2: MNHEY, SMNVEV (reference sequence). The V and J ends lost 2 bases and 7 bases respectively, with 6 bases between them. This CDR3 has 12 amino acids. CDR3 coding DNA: TGTGCCAGCAGTTTACCCGGGAATGAGCAGTTCTTC. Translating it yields CASSLPGNEQFF.

The CDR3 DNA sequence: TGTGCCAGCAGCCCTGGACTAGCGGGAGAGGTCTATGAGCAGTTCTTC. The encoded protein is CASSPGLAGEVYEQFF. The chain carries TRBV14 and TRBJ2-1; TRBD2 aligns across 13 bases. J gave up 8 bases and V 4 bases, and 8 bases lay outside the gene matches. The CDR3 length is 16 residues. Germline CDR1 SGHDN, CDR2 FVKESK.

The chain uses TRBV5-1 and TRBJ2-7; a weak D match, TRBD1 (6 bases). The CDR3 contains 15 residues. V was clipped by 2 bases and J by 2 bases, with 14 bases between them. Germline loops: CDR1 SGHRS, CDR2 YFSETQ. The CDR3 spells CASSFRTGWTYEQYF. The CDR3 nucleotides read TGCGCCAGCAGCTTCCGTACAGGGTGGACCTACGAGCAGTACTTC.

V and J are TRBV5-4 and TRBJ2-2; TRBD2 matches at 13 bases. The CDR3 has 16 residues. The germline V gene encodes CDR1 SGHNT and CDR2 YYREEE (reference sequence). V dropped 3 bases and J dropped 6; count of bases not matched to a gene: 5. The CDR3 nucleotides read TGTGCCAGCAGCTCCCGGACTAGCGGGAGTTCCGGGGAGCTGTTTTTT. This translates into CASSSRTSGSSGELFF. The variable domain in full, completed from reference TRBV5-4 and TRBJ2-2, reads ETGVTQSPTHLIKTRGQQVTLRCSSQSGHNTVSWYQQALGQGPQFIFQYYREEENGRGNFPPRFSGLQFPNYSSELNVNALELDDSALYLCASSSRTSGSSGELFFGEGSRLTVL.

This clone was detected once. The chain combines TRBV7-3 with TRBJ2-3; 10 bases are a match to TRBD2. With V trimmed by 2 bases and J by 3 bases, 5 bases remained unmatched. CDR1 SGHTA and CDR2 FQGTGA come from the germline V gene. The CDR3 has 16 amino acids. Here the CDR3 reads CASSLRSGRGTDTQYF. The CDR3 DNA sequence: TGTGCCAGCAGCTTACGCAGCGGGAGGGGAACAGATACGCAGTATTTT.

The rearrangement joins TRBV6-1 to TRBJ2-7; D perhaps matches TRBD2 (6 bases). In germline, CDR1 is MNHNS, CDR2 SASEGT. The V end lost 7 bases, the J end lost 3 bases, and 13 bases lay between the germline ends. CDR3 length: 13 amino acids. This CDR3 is CASIMGGFYEQYF. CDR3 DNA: TGTGCCAGCATTATGGGAGGTTTCTACGAGCAGTACTTC.

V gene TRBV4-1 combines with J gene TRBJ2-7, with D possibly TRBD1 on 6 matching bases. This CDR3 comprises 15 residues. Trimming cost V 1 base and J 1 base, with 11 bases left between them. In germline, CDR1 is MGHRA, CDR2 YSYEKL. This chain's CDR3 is CASSQGPGTSYEQYF. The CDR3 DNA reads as TGCGCCAGCAGCCAAGGACCAGGGACATCCTACGAGCAGTACTTC.

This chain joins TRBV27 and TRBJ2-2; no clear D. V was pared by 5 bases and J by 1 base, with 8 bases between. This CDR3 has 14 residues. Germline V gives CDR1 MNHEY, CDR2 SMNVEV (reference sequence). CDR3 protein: CASSRTENTGELFF. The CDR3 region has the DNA TGTGCCAGCAGTCGAACAGAGAACACCGGGGAGCTGTTTTTT.

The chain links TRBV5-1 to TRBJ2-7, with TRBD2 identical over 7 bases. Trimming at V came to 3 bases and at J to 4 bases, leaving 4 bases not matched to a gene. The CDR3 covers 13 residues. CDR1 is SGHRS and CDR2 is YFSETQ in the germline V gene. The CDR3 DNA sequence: TGCGCCAGCAGCTCAGGGACTATGTACGAGCAGTACTTC. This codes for CASSSGTMYEQYF.

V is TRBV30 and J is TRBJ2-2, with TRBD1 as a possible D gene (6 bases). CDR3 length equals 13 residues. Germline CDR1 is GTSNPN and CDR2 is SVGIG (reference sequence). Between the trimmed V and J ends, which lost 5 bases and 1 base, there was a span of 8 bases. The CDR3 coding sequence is TGTGCCTGGTTACAGGGGAACACCGGGGAGCTGTTTTTT. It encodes CAWLQGNTGELFF.

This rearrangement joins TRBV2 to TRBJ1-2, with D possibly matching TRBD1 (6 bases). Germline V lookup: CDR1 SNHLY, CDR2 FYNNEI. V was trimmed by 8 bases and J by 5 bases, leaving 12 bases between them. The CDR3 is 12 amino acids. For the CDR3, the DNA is TGTGCCAGCTCTAACAGGGAATATGGCTACACCTTC. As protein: CASSNREYGYTF.

Written as DNA, the CDR3 is TGTGCTAGTGCCAATTCTGGGGCCAACGTCCTGACTTTC. This gives the protein CASANSGANVLTF. The chain carries TRBV12-5 and TRBJ2-6; D gene uncertain. V lost 7 bases, J lost 1 base, and 5 bases lay in between. This CDR3 is built from 13 residues. The germline gives CDR1 LGHNT, CDR2 FRNRAP.

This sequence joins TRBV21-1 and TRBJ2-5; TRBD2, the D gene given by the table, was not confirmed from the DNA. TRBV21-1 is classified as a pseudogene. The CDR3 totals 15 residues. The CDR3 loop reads CASSPSAGGGETQYF. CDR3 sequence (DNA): TGTGCCAGCAGCCCCTCGGCGGGAGGGGGGGAGACCCAGTACTTC.

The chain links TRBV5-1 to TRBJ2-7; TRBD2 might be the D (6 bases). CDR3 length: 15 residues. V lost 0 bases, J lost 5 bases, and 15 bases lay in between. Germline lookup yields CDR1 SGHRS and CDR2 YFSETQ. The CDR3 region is CASSLALREHDEQYF. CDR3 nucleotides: TGCGCCAGCAGCTTGGCCCTCCGGGAGCACGACGAGCAGTACTTC.